One sample yielded the 20 T cell receptor beta chains listed below, sequenced in a study of siplizumab effects on memory and regulatory T cells. Generated by immunoSEQ multiplex PCR, the TCRdb table keeps only in-frame clones and is missing some. The sample lists about 56,000 clones, about 98% seen once, with about 1% in the top ten. The sample taken for sequencing was naive CD8+ T cells sorted from blood. The receptors were gathered from a human donor in good health.

The chain employs TRBV7-9 and TRBJ2-2; possibly TRBD2 for D (6 bases). Trimming took off 5 bases at V and 7 bases at J, with 20 bases between the two ends. This CDR3 is built from 16 residues. In germline, CDR1 is SEHNR, CDR2 FQNEAQ (reference sequence). This CDR3 is CASSLLSGESIGELFF. The CDR3 region has the DNA TGTGCCAGCAGCCTACTGTCGGGGGAATCGATCGGGGAGCTGTTTTTT.

The chain recombines TRBV2 with TRBJ2-7, with TRBD1 matching 9 bases. V trimming: 5 bases; J trimming: 3 bases; junction bases outside the gene matches: 8. CDR3 length: 15 residues. The germline gives CDR1 SNHLY, CDR2 FYNNEI. The CDR3 DNA reads as TGTGCCAGCAGTTACACCGGGACAGGGAACTACGAGCAGTACTTC. It translates to CASSYTGTGNYEQYF. Based on the CDR3 plus reference TRBV2 and TRBJ2-7, the full variable domain is EPEVTQTPSHQVTQMGQEVILRCVPISNHLYFYWYRQILGQKVEFLVSFYNNEISEKSEIFDDQFSVERPDGSNFTLKIRSTKLEDSAMYFCASSYTGTGNYEQYFGPGTRLTVT.

The J gene is TRBJ2-7, the V gene TRBV19; TRBD2 agrees at 7 bases. The CDR3 length is 13 residues. V shed 3 bases and J 2 bases; nucleotides not matched to a gene: 1. Germline CDR1 reads LNHDA; CDR2 reads SQIVND (reference sequence). CDR3 protein: CASSMAGAYEQYF. The CDR3 DNA sequence: TGTGCCAGTAGTATGGCGGGAGCCTACGAGCAGTACTTC.

CDR3 region: CASSQGTTSTDTQYF. The CDR3 DNA reads as TGTGCCAGCAGCCAAGGGACTACTAGCACAGATACGCAGTATTTT. This chain uses TRBV14 with TRBJ2-3, with a tentative D call TRBD2 (6 bases). The CDR3 contains 15 residues. Germline V gene data show CDR1 as SGHDN and CDR2 as FVKESK. The V gene lost 1 base and the J gene lost 0 bases, with 8 bases spanning the gap.

The chain employs TRBV6-5 and TRBJ1-1; D gene uncertain. Germline V lookup: CDR1 MNHEY, CDR2 SVGAGI. V lost 0 bases and J 3 bases, leaving 8 bases between the germline ends. This CDR3 region has 14 residues. CDR3 sequence (DNA): TGTGCCAGCAGTTACTCGTACGGGGACACTGAAGCTTTCTTT. It codes for CASSYSYGDTEAFF.

The chain joins TRBV7-9 to TRBJ2-1; D gene uncertain. The V gene's germline CDR1 is SEHNR and CDR2 FQNEAQ (reference sequence). The V and J ends lost 1 base and 8 bases respectively, with 6 bases between them. This CDR3 is 12 amino acids long. The CDR3: CASSLVLHEQFF. The CDR3 DNA follows: TGTGCCAGCAGCTTAGTGCTCCATGAGCAGTTCTTC.

The chain joins TRBV6-5 to TRBJ2-1, with TRBD2 matching over 11 bases. This CDR3 has 13 amino acids. The germline V gene has CDR1 MNHEY and CDR2 SVGAGI. V lost 8 bases, J lost 5 bases, and 2 bases stayed unmatched. This chain's CDR3 is CASRGLADNEQFF. As DNA, the CDR3 is TGTGCCAGCCGGGGACTAGCGGACAATGAGCAGTTCTTC.

The genes are TRBV11-2 and TRBJ2-3, with D perhaps TRBD1 or TRBD2 (5 bases each). This CDR3 contains 14 residues. The ends were cut back, 7 bases at V and 4 bases at J, with 15 bases in the middle. The germline V gene has CDR1 SGHAT and CDR2 FQNNGV. Here the CDR3 reads CASTRGYLADTQYF. CDR3 DNA sequence: TGTGCCAGCACTCGGGGCTACTTGGCAGATACGCAGTATTTT.

The chain is built from TRBV28 and TRBJ2-7; 7 bases agree with TRBD2. V was pared by 2 bases and J by 5 bases, with 3 bases of the junction left unmatched. Germline CDR1 reads MDHEN; CDR2 reads SYDVKM. The CDR3 extends over 13 amino acids. CDR3 nucleotides: TGTGCCAGCAGTTTAGTGCGGGGGAACGAGCAGTACTTC. As protein: CASSLVRGNEQYF.

This chain uses TRBV28 with TRBJ2-4; no firm D call. Germline values: CDR1 MDHEN, CDR2 SYDVKM. The CDR3 is 15 amino acids. V shed 6 bases and J shed 5 bases, with 17 bases lying between them. This CDR3 is CASSHPGRGQNIQYF. As DNA, the CDR3 is TGTGCCAGCAGCCACCCCGGAAGAGGCCAAAACATTCAGTACTTC.

This clone has a single count. The chain combines TRBV6-5 with TRBJ2-7; D is uncertain. This CDR3 has 11 residues. The germline gives CDR1 MNHEY, CDR2 SVGAGI. Trimming left V 4 bases short and J 4 bases short, with 5 bases between. This CDR3 reads CASSSRYEQYF. The CDR3 DNA reads as TGTGCCAGCAGTTCCAGGTACGAGCAGTACTTC.

The chain employs TRBV28 and TRBJ2-1; 7 bases line up with TRBD2. Germline CDR1 and CDR2: MDHEN and SYDVKM. This CDR3 is 14 amino acids long. The J segment lost 8 bases and the V segment lost 8 bases, leaving 12 bases of the junction unmatched. The CDR3 bases are TGTGCCAGCGGGGGAGGGAGGGCCTGGGATGAGCAGTTCTTC. This codes for CASGGGRAWDEQFF.

The chain recombines TRBV28 with TRBJ2-7, with 10 bases fitting TRBD2. V lost 7 bases to trimming and J lost 3 bases; unmatched junction nucleotides: 6. CDR1 MDHEN and CDR2 SYDVKM come from the germline V gene. CDR3 length equals 14 residues. CDR3 in amino acids: CASTSRTSGYEQYF. The CDR3, as DNA: TGTGCCAGCACTTCCAGGACTAGCGGCTACGAGCAGTACTTC.

The rearrangement uses TRBV2 and TRBJ2-3; D is possibly TRBD2 (5 bases). V gave up 3 bases and J gave up 6 bases, with 13 bases separating them. The CDR3 is 14 residues long. Germline V lookup: CDR1 SNHLY, CDR2 FYNNEI. This CDR3 is CASSDGAAWDTQYF. The CDR3 nucleotides are TGTGCCAGCAGTGACGGAGCGGCATGGGATACGCAGTATTTT.

This clone showed up just once. The chain recombines TRBV7-9 with TRBJ2-2; D is unclear. With 5 bases removed from V and 5 bases from J, the gap between germline ends came to 3 bases. CDR3 length: 11 amino acids. Germline V CDR1 and CDR2: SEHNR, FQNEAQ (reference sequence). The DNA for the CDR3 is TGTGCCAGCAGCGTAACCGGGGAGCTGTTTTTT. Translation gives CASSVTGELFF.

The chain combines TRBV6-6 with TRBJ2-5; D may be TRBD1 (7 bases). Trimming left V 7 bases short and J 9 bases short, with 21 bases between. The CDR3 has 14 residues. In germline, CDR1 is MNHNY, CDR2 SVGAGI (reference sequence). In DNA form, the CDR3 reads TGTGCCAGCAAACTATCGGAGACAGGGAGGTCCCAGTACTTC. Translated, it gives CASKLSETGRSQYF.

Here the CDR3 reads CASSLAVDEQYF. For the CDR3, the DNA is TGTGCCAGCAGCTTAGCGGTCGACGAGCAGTACTTC. V is TRBV7-8 and J is TRBJ2-7; no reliable D call. Germline assignment: CDR1 SGHVS and CDR2 FQNEAQ. CDR3 length equals 12 residues. Trimming left V 0 bases short and J 5 bases short, with 5 bases between.

The chain couples TRBV7-9 to TRBJ2-1, with D unresolved. There are 12 residues in the CDR3. CDR1 and CDR2 (germline): SEHNR, FQNEAQ (reference sequence). With 6 bases removed from V and 3 bases from J, the gap between germline ends came to 6 bases. Here the CDR3 DNA reads TGTGCCAGCAGAACCGGCTACAATGAGCAGTTCTTC. Its protein is CASRTGYNEQFF.

The rearrangement links TRBV4-2 to TRBJ2-2; 9 nucleotides match TRBD1. V lost 1 base, J lost 5 bases, and 8 bases stayed unmatched. The CDR3 length is 17 residues. Germline V gene data show CDR1 as LGHNA and CDR2 as YNFKEQ. In DNA form, the CDR3 reads TGTGCCAGCAGCCAAGTAAGGACAGGGGTCGGAACCGGGGAGCTGTTTTTT. This sequence encodes CASSQVRTGVGTGELFF.

This clone was observed once. The chain has TRBV4-3 and TRBJ2-1; maybe TRBD1 (6 bases). Germline V gene sequence: CDR1 LGHNA, CDR2 YSLEER. With 0 bases removed from V and 2 bases from J, the gap between germline ends came to 11 bases. The CDR3 covers 16 residues. CDR3 DNA sequence: TGCGCCAGCAGCCAAGATTGGGGGCTACCCTACAATGAGCAGTTCTTC. It codes for CASSQDWGLPYNEQFF.